This T cell receptor (beta chain) was found in a study of CD8+ T cells in alopecia areata. Broader study findings: A great number of expanded lesional clones endured in scalp and blood during tofacitinib.

This clone occurred a few times. The antigen remains undetermined. Treatment indicated: oral pan-JAK inhibitor, 5-10 mg twice daily. Alopecia areata patients gave lesional scalp punch biopsies and peripheral blood samples. cDNA prepared by RNA extraction and subsequent reverse transcription served as the template for sequencing. Measured with immunoSEQ multiplex PCR; TCRdb has only the in-frame clones, and not every one. In the table there are some 220,000 clones, under 75% of which are singletons. The trim removed 0 bases at V and 2 bases at J, leaving 3 bases unmatched. The CDR3 sequence is 16 residues long.

The receptor was isolated from a human donor with alopecia areata. The chain is built from TRBV23-1 and TRBJ2-2; 7 bases are a match to TRBD1. TRBV23-1 falls under the ORF class, with uncertain function. Here the sequenced sample was CD4+ T cells sorted from blood, taken at week 4, from a patient treated with tofacitinib. The CDR3 is CASSQSRGGNTGELFF. For the CDR3, the DNA is TGCGCCAGCAGTCAATCGAGAGGGGGCAACACCGGGGAGCTGTTTTTT.